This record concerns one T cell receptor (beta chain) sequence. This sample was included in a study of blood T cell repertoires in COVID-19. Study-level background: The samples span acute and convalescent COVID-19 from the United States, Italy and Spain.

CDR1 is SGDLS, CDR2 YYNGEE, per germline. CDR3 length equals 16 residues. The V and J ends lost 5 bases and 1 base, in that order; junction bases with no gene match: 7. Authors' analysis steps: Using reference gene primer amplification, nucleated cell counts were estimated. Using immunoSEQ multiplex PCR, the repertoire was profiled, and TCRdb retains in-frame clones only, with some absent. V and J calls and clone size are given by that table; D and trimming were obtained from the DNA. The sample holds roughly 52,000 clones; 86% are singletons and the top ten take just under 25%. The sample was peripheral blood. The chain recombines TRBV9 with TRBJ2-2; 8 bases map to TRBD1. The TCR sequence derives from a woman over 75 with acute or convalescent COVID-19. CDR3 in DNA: TGTGCCAGCAGACCTGGACAGGGAGAGAACACCGGGGAGCTGTTTTTT. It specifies CASRPGQGENTGELFF.